These 14 T cell receptor beta chains share one sample of origin, sequenced in a study of cytomegalovirus exposure and HLA in healthy donors. It was with 60 Vbeta and 13 Jbeta primers that the PCR ran. The assay was immunoSEQ multiplex PCR, and TCRdb's table has in-frame clones only and misses some. The sample has some 93,000 clones; about a tenth are singletons. Sequenced sample: PBMCs. These receptor sequences come from a man in his fifties or sixties in good health and CMV-seropositive.

The rearrangement links TRBV28 to TRBJ2-5; 7 bases map to TRBD1. CDR1 is MDHEN, CDR2 SYDVKM, per germline. The trim removed 5 bases at V and 5 bases at J, leaving 8 bases unmatched. The CDR3 is made up of 14 amino acids. This CDR3 reads CASSVLRGSETQYF. In nucleotides, the CDR3 is TGTGCCAGCAGTGTCCTCAGGGGGAGTGAGACCCAGTACTTC.

Many counts were recorded for this clone. V usage is TRBV19 and J usage is TRBJ1-1, with D unresolved. The V and J ends lost 0 bases and 7 bases respectively, with 9 bases between them. This CDR3 comprises 13 residues. CDR1 and CDR2 (germline): LNHDA, SQIVND (reference sequence). As DNA, the CDR3 is TGTGCCAGTAGTATAGACGAAACAAGTGAAGCTTTCTTT. It encodes CASSIDETSEAFF.

The chain links TRBV5-8 to TRBJ2-7; 11 bases agree with TRBD1. The CDR3 is 13 residues long. V lost 3 bases, J lost 9 bases, and 5 bases stayed unmatched. The germline gives CDR1 SGHTS, CDR2 YDEGEE. The CDR3 region has the DNA TGTGCCAGCAGCTGGGACAGGGGGACGGTGCAGTACTTC. Translation gives CASSWDRGTVQYF.

Here the CDR3 reads CASSPGGADTQYF. For the CDR3, the DNA is TGTGCCAGCAGTCCAGGGGGCGCGGATACGCAGTATTTT. This chain uses TRBV28 with TRBJ2-3, with TRBD1 matching over 8 bases. V lost 5 bases to trimming and J lost 6 bases; unmatched junction nucleotides: 4. Per germline, CDR1 MDHEN and CDR2 SYDVKM. The CDR3 has 13 residues.

The chain couples TRBV6-6 to TRBJ1-1; D not certain. Per the germline V gene, CDR1 is MNHNY and CDR2 is SVGAGI (reference sequence). Deletions cut 2 bases from V and 0 bases from J, with 13 bases between. The CDR3 runs to 16 residues. The CDR3: CASSYAPAPMNTEAFF. DNA of the CDR3: TGTGCCAGCAGTTACGCCCCAGCGCCTATGAACACTGAAGCTTTCTTT.

This clone came up a few times. This chain links TRBV23-1 with TRBJ1-1; 12 bases agree with TRBD1. TRBV23-1 is sorted into the ORF group, with uncertain function. CDR3 size: 19 residues. V shed 4 bases and J 0 bases; nucleotides not matched to a gene: 12. The chain's CDR3 is CASSLPGQGARRMNTEAFF. The CDR3 DNA reads as TGCGCCAGCAGTCTCCCGGGACAGGGGGCAAGGAGGATGAACACTGAAGCTTTCTTT.

The genes are TRBV5-1 and TRBJ2-5; TRBD1 is a possible D gene (6 bases). V lost 0 bases to trimming and J lost 1 base, with 13 bases between them. Germline V gene sequence: CDR1 SGHRS, CDR2 YFSETQ. The length of the CDR3 is 16 residues. For the CDR3, the DNA is TGCGCCAGCAGCTTGGGCCAGGGGCCTAGCCAAGAGACCCAGTACTTC. Translated: CASSLGQGPSQETQYF.

J is TRBJ1-5 and V is TRBV6-5; 10 nucleotides line up with TRBD1. The J segment lost 8 bases and the V segment lost 5 bases, leaving 6 bases of the junction unmatched. This CDR3 region has 14 residues. Per the germline V gene, CDR1 is MNHEY and CDR2 is SVGAGI. The CDR3 region is CASSRQGAREPQHF. Written as DNA, the CDR3 is TGTGCCAGCAGTCGACAGGGGGCTAGGGAGCCCCAGCATTTT.

This clone was counted between two and nine times. The chain couples TRBV12-5 to TRBJ1-2, with 7 nucleotides matching TRBD1. CDR3 size: 14 residues. CDR1 is LGHNT, CDR2 FRNRAP, per germline. The V gene end was trimmed by 1 base and the J gene end by 8 bases; junction bases not matched to a gene: 7. CDR3 residues: CASGLDDRVAGYTF. CDR3 coding DNA: TGTGCTAGTGGTTTGGACGACAGGGTGGCCGGCTACACCTTC. The full variable domain, its missing parts supplied by reference TRBV12-5 and TRBJ1-2, is DARVTQTPRHKVTEMGQEVTMRCQPILGHNTVFWYRQTMMQGLELLAYFRNRAPLDDSGMPKDRFSAEMPDATLATLKIQPSEPRDSAVYFCASGLDDRVAGYTFGSGTRLTVV.

A remark on this clone: The same CDR3 is also encoded by other DNA sequences in this sample. The V call is TRBV28, the J call TRBJ1-5; D is undetermined. The germline V gene has CDR1 MDHEN and CDR2 SYDVKM. The CDR3 runs 14 residues. Trimming cost V 1 base and J 4 bases, with 8 bases left between them. CDR3 nucleotides: TGTGCCAGCAGTTTATCAGGATCGAATCAGCCCCAGCATTTT. Its protein is CASSLSGSNQPQHF. The whole variable domain, filled in from reference TRBV28 and TRBJ1-5, reads DVKVTQSSRYLVKRTGEKVFLECVQDMDHENMFWYRQDPGLGLRLIYFSYDVKMKEKGDIPEGYSVSREKKERFSLILESASTNQTSMYLCASSLSGSNQPQHFGDGTRLSIL.

The CDR3 DNA reads TGCGCCAGCAGCTTGGATGGGAGCTTACCCTCCTACGAGCAGTACTTC. Protein sequence: CASSLDGSLPSYEQYF. The J gene is TRBJ2-7, the V gene TRBV5-1, with TRBD2 as a possible D gene (5 bases). The CDR3 is 16 amino acids. Trimming took 0 bases from V and 0 from J, leaving 13 bases between them. Germline V gives CDR1 SGHRS, CDR2 YFSETQ.

This clone has just a few counts. The chain has TRBV6-5 and TRBJ2-3, with D maybe TRBD2 (5 bases). This CDR3 is 16 amino acids long. Trimming stripped 4 bases from V and 1 base from J, with 15 bases between. The germline V gene has CDR1 MNHEY and CDR2 SVGAGI. The CDR3 loop reads CASSSRGRGGTDTQYF. The DNA of the CDR3 is TGTGCCAGCAGTTCCCGCGGTCGGGGAGGCACAGATACGCAGTATTTT.

V usage is TRBV30 and J usage is TRBJ2-1, with 9 bases that match TRBD2. The CDR3 totals 16 residues. The V gene end was trimmed by 4 bases and the J gene end by 8 bases; junction bases not matched to a gene: 15. CDR1 is GTSNPN and CDR2 is SVGIG in the germline V gene (reference sequence). In DNA form, the CDR3 reads TGTGCCTGGACCGAGGGCCTAGCGGGACCCCCCCATGAGCAGTTCTTC. It codes for CAWTEGLAGPPHEQFF. The complete variable domain, with remaining parts taken from reference TRBV30 and TRBJ2-1, reads SQTIHQWPATLVQPVGSPLSLECTVEGTSNPNLYWYRQAAGRGLQLLFYSVGIGQISSEVPQNLSASRPQDRQFILSSKKLLLSDSGFYLCAWTEGLAGPPHEQFFGPGTRLTVL.

The chain employs TRBV27 and TRBJ2-3; TRBD2 might be the D (6 bases). V was pared by 9 bases and J by 4 bases, with 14 bases between. The CDR3 runs 13 residues. Germline CDR1 MNHEY, CDR2 SMNVEV (reference sequence). The CDR3 loop reads CASKPGESDTQYF. CDR3 in DNA: TGTGCCAGTAAACCGGGAGAATCAGATACGCAGTATTTT.